Below, 25 T cell receptor beta chains from the same sample are listed, as sequenced in a study of T-cell reconstitution after alpha-beta-depleted transplantation in children. Unique molecular identifiers were built into the TCRbeta library. TCRdb redid the calling of the PCR reads with MiXCR, one entry per CDR3 protein. The sample carries 200,000 to 250,000 distinct CDR3 sequences, roughly 7% recorded once. The specimen comprised PBMCs, sampled before TCRalphabeta/CD19-depleted stem cell transplant. Receptors were obtained from a boy aged 2 to 10 with acute lymphoblastic leukemia, due to receive a stem cell transplant.

This clonotype has at least ten counts. The chain has TRBV5-1 and TRBJ1-1, with unresolved D. Trimming removed 0 bases from V and 7 bases from J, with 10 bases in between. Germline assignment: CDR1 SGHRS and CDR2 YFSETQ. CDR3 size: 13 residues. CDR3 sequence (DNA): TGCGCCAGCAGCTTGGGCGGGTACCGTGAAGCTTTCTTT. Translating it yields CASSLGGYREAFF.

The chain carries TRBV28 and TRBJ2-4, with a weak D call TRBD2 (7 bases). CDR3 length equals 21 residues. The germline CDR1 and CDR2 sequences are MDHEN and SYDVKM. With 6 bases removed from V and 0 bases from J, the gap between germline ends came to 30 bases. The CDR3 bases are TGTGCCAGCAGCCGCCACCCGCACCAGACGGCGGGGGCAGTAGCCAAAAACATTCAGTACTTC. As protein: CASSRHPHQTAGAVAKNIQYF. Combining the CDR3 with reference TRBV28 and TRBJ2-4 gives the whole variable domain DVKVTQSSRYLVKRTGEKVFLECVQDMDHENMFWYRQDPGLGLRLIYFSYDVKMKEKGDIPEGYSVSREKKERFSLILESASTNQTSMYLCASSRHPHQTAGAVAKNIQYFGAGTRLSVL.

Many counts were recorded for this clonotype. The V gene is TRBV7-2, the J gene TRBJ2-3, with D possibly called TRBD1 or TRBD2 (5 bases each). Germline V gene sequence: CDR1 SGHTA, CDR2 FQGNSA. This CDR3 is 15 amino acids long. V was clipped by 2 bases and J by 1 base, with 10 bases between them. CDR3 in DNA: TGTGCCAGCAGCTTATTTTCGGGGCGCACAGATACGCAGTATTTT. This encodes CASSLFSGRTDTQYF.

The sample holds many counts of this clonotype. The V gene is TRBV10-2, the J gene TRBJ2-2; TRBD1 matches at 8 bases. Germline CDR1 reads WSHSY; CDR2 reads SAAADI. V gave up 10 bases and J gave up 1 base; unmatched junction bases: 2. The CDR3 sequence is 13 residues long. The CDR3: CATGQGNTGELFF. The CDR3 nucleotides read TGCGCCACCGGACAGGGGAACACCGGGGAGCTGTTTTTT.

In this sample, this clonotype turned up once. The rearrangement joins TRBV29-1 to TRBJ2-4; D is perhaps TRBD2 (6 bases). CDR1 is SQVTM and CDR2 is ANQGSEA in the germline V gene. This CDR3 comprises 17 residues. With 0 bases removed from V and 1 base from J, the gap between germline ends came to 16 bases. CDR3 in DNA: TGCAGCGTTGAAGATTGGAGGCCAGGGAGGGCCAAAAACATTCAGTACTTC. It codes for CSVEDWRPGRAKNIQYF.

V is TRBV7-9 and J is TRBJ2-7; unclear D gene. The CDR3 covers 14 residues. V lost 6 bases to trimming and J lost 2 bases, with 14 bases between them. Germline V gene data show CDR1 as SEHNR and CDR2 as FQNEAQ (reference sequence). The CDR3 is CASRNSRNPYEQYF. In nucleotides, the CDR3 is TGTGCCAGCAGGAACTCCCGGAATCCCTACGAGCAGTACTTC.

This clonotype has at least ten counts. J is TRBJ2-3 and V is TRBV20-1; D gene ambiguous. There are 14 residues in the CDR3. Trimming left V 5 bases short and J 1 base short, with 13 bases between. Per the germline V gene, CDR1 is DFQATT and CDR2 is SNEGSKA (reference sequence). Written as DNA, the CDR3 is TGCAGTGCTCCTCCCCCAATGGGCACAGATACGCAGTATTTT. This encodes CSAPPPMGTDTQYF.

In DNA, the CDR3 is TGCGCCAGCAGCCAAGAAGTGACAGTCACCGCCAACATTCAGTACTTC. Protein sequence: CASSQEVTVTANIQYF. The V and J genes are TRBV4-3 and TRBJ2-4, with a possible D match to TRBD1 (5 bases). V was pared by 0 bases and J by 7 bases, with 16 bases between. In germline, CDR1 is LGHNA, CDR2 YSLEER. This CDR3 contains 16 residues.

This clonotype came up many times. V usage is TRBV18 and J usage is TRBJ1-2; possible D gene TRBD1, 5 bases. Trimming removed 6 bases at V and 4 bases at J, with 15 bases between. CDR1 is KGHSH and CDR2 is LQKENI in the germline V gene. The CDR3 consists of 14 residues. CDR3 in amino acids: CASSSDRLVYGYTF. The CDR3 DNA reads as TGTGCCAGCTCCTCCGACAGACTAGTCTATGGCTACACCTTC.

This clonotype was seen a handful of times. This rearrangement joins TRBV5-1 to TRBJ2-7; 10 bases map to TRBD1. From germline, CDR1 is SGHRS and CDR2 YFSETQ. Trimming removed 2 bases from V and 7 bases from J; junction bases left unmatched: 9. CDR3 length: 15 residues. The CDR3 loop reads CASSFRDRGAEEQYF. For the CDR3, the DNA is TGCGCCAGCAGCTTCCGGGACAGGGGTGCGGAGGAGCAGTACTTC.

This clonotype appeared many times. This rearrangement joins TRBV11-3 to TRBJ2-4; 10 bases are a match to TRBD2. Germline V CDR1 and CDR2: SGHNT, YENEEA. The J segment lost 0 bases and the V segment lost 1 base, leaving 21 bases of the junction unmatched. This CDR3 spans 23 amino acids. In nucleotides, the CDR3 is TGTGCCAGCAGCTTAGGAATTATGGGGACTAGCGAACCAAGTCCTTTAGCCAAAAACATTCAGTACTTC. As protein: CASSLGIMGTSEPSPLAKNIQYF.

This clonotype was observed many times. The DNA for the CDR3 is TGTGCCAGCAGCGTAGGACTAGCGGGGGAGATGTCGCAGTATTTT. Its protein product is CASSVGLAGEMSQYF. This sequence joins TRBV9 and TRBJ2-3; the match to TRBD2 covers 12 bases. Per germline, CDR1 SGDLS and CDR2 YYNGEE. The CDR3 has 15 residues. Trimming removed 0 bases from V and 10 bases from J; junction bases left unmatched: 6.

This clonotype was picked up a small number of times. The chain has TRBV28 and TRBJ1-5; 9 bases align to TRBD1. CDR3 size: 16 residues. Germline assignment: CDR1 MDHEN and CDR2 SYDVKM. J was trimmed by 3 bases and V by 7 bases; bases with no gene match: 10. This CDR3 reads CASTQPGQGFNQPQHF. In nucleotides, the CDR3 is TGTGCCAGCACCCAACCGGGACAGGGTTTCAATCAGCCCCAGCATTTT.

This clonotype was seen at least ten times. V usage is TRBV11-2 and J usage is TRBJ2-1; D ambiguous. V lost 4 bases and J 2 bases, leaving 3 bases between the germline ends. The CDR3 runs to 12 residues. In germline, CDR1 is SGHAT, CDR2 FQNNGV. The CDR3 here is CASSSTYNEQFF. The CDR3 DNA is TGTGCCAGCAGCTCGACCTACAATGAGCAGTTCTTC.

The chain employs TRBV7-9 and TRBJ1-5; D is uncertain. The CDR3 totals 15 residues. Germline V CDR1 and CDR2: SEHNR, FQNEAQ (reference sequence). Trimming cost V 4 bases and J 2 bases, with 12 bases left between them. CDR3 amino acids: CASSYGSGGNQPQHF. CDR3 bases: TGTGCCAGCAGCTACGGGAGTGGTGGCAATCAGCCCCAGCATTTT.

The V and J genes are TRBV9 and TRBJ2-5; D is unclear. This CDR3 has 18 residues. Germline-derived CDR1 and CDR2 are SGDLS and YYNGEE. Trimming removed 4 bases at V and 4 bases at J, with 26 bases between. CDR3 residues: CASSRSGGLTETRETQYF. CDR3 nucleotides: TGTGCCAGCAGCCGCAGTGGTGGTTTGACGGAAACAAGAGAGACCCAGTACTTC.

Many counts were recorded for this clonotype. The V gene is TRBV24-1, the J gene TRBJ2-1; D is perhaps TRBD1 (6 bases). The germline gives CDR1 KGHDR, CDR2 SFDVKD. The CDR3 totals 14 residues. V was clipped by 6 bases and J by 4 bases, with 12 bases between them. CDR3 residues: CATSSRTEYNEQFF. Here the CDR3 DNA reads TGTGCCACCAGTAGTCGGACAGAGTACAATGAGCAGTTCTTC.

This clonotype was counted ten times or more. The J gene is TRBJ2-7, the V gene TRBV4-2; weak D call: TRBD2 (6 bases). V lost 2 bases, J lost 0 bases, and 8 bases lay in between. This CDR3 spans 14 amino acids. Germline V gene lookup returns CDR1 LGHNA and CDR2 YNFKEQ. CDR3 sequence reads: CASSQIGSSYEQYF. In DNA, the CDR3 is TGTGCCAGCAGCCAAATCGGGAGCTCCTACGAGCAGTACTTC.

In its sample, this clonotype was seen many times. The chain recombines TRBV28 with TRBJ2-7; D unresolved. This CDR3 has 12 residues. Deletions cut 7 bases from V and 4 bases from J, with 11 bases between. Germline values: CDR1 MDHEN, CDR2 SYDVKM. CDR3 protein: CASTSYQYEQYF. DNA for the CDR3: TGTGCCAGCACTTCCTACCAGTACGAGCAGTACTTC.

This clonotype was seen only a few times. The gene calls are TRBV5-6 and TRBJ2-1; unclear D gene. CDR3 size: 18 residues. V lost 1 base to trimming and J lost 4 bases, with 21 bases between them. Germline V lookup: CDR1 SGHDT, CDR2 YYEEEE. CDR3 protein: CASSLILRSLPKYNEQFF. In DNA form, the CDR3 reads TGTGCCAGCAGCTTGATCCTCCGCTCTCTACCGAAATACAATGAGCAGTTCTTC. Looking up the rest from reference TRBV5-6 and TRBJ2-1 gives the full variable domain: DAGVTQSPTHLIKTRGQQVTLRCSPKSGHDTVSWYQQALGQGPQFIFQYYEEEERQRGNFPDRFSGHQFPNYSSELNVNALLLGDSALYLCASSLILRSLPKYNEQFFGPGTRLTVL.

This clonotype came up many times. The CDR3 is CSVGIGGEQFF. CDR3 in DNA: TGCAGCGTTGGTATTGGAGGTGAGCAGTTCTTC. The rearrangement uses TRBV29-1 and TRBJ2-1, with D perhaps matching TRBD2 (5 bases). The V gene lost 4 bases and the J gene lost 9 bases, with 10 bases spanning the gap. The CDR3 contains 11 residues. The V gene's germline CDR1 is SQVTM and CDR2 ANQGSEA.

The CDR3 DNA follows: TGTGCCAGCAGTCCCGACACCAGCTCCTACAATGAGCAGTTCTTC. Residues: CASSPDTSSYNEQFF. The chain is built from TRBV6-5 and TRBJ2-1, with D unclear. Per germline, CDR1 MNHEY and CDR2 SVGAGI. V dropped 5 bases and J dropped 0 bases, with 11 bases sitting between them. This CDR3 spans 15 amino acids.

The genes are TRBV9 and TRBJ2-5, with D possibly matching TRBD2 (5 bases). V was trimmed by 0 bases and J by 1 base, leaving 13 bases between them. CDR1 and CDR2 (germline): SGDLS, YYNGEE. The CDR3 contains 16 residues. The CDR3 sequence: CASSVVSAGSQETQYF. CDR3 sequence (DNA): TGTGCCAGCAGCGTAGTTTCGGCGGGCAGCCAAGAGACCCAGTACTTC. The complete variable domain, with remaining parts taken from reference TRBV9 and TRBJ2-5, reads DSGVTQTPKHLITATGQRVTLRCSPRSGDLSVYWYQQSLDQGLQFLIQYYNGEERAKGNILERFSAQQFPDLHSELNLSSLELGDSALYFCASSVVSAGSQETQYFGPGTRLLVL.

This clonotype was seen only a few times. V usage is TRBV3-1 and J usage is TRBJ2-5; the D gene could be TRBD1 or TRBD2 (5 bases each). Germline CDR1 LGHDT, CDR2 YNNKEL (reference sequence). Trimming pared 3 bases from V and 1 base from J, leaving 9 bases between. The CDR3 sequence is 14 residues long. The CDR3 spells CASSQMGVQETQYF. The CDR3, as DNA: TGTGCCAGCAGCCAGATGGGGGTCCAAGAGACCCAGTACTTC.

This chain connects TRBV12-3 or TRBV12-4 to TRBJ2-2; unclear D gene. CDR3 length: 13 residues. Trimming cost V 10 bases and J 7 bases, with 16 bases left between them. CDR3 residues: CATKSIPGGELFF. CDR3 sequence (DNA): TGTGCCACCAAATCCATCCCCGGCGGGGAGCTGTTTTTT.